This T cell receptor beta chain was retrieved from a study of blood T cell repertoires in COVID-19. Overall study context: T cells, B-cell-depleted T cells, or PBMCs supplied cDNA or gDNA.

As handled by the study authors: Quantification of nucleated cells was approximated via reference gene primer amplification. The repertoire was sequenced with immunoSEQ multiplex PCR; TCRdb's copy has only in-frame clones and lacks some. The DNA gave D and trimming, while V, J and clone size come from that table. The sample contains nearly 300,000 clones, approximately 90% of which appear only once. Trimming left V 5 bases short and J 8 bases short, with 9 bases between. CDR1 is LNHNV, CDR2 YYDKDF, per germline (reference sequence). CDR3 length equals 11 residues. This clone was observed a handful of times.

Sequencing was performed on peripheral blood. This chain connects TRBV15 to TRBJ1-2; a weak D match, TRBD1 (5 bases). The sequence was collected from a woman aged 25 to 45 who had recovered from COVID-19. CDR3 coding DNA: TGTGCCACCAGCCCAGGGTTCGGCTACACCTTC. Translation: CATSPGFGYTF.